The 21 T cell receptor beta chains below all came from one sample that was sequenced in a study of T-cell reconstitution after alpha-beta-depleted transplantation in children. Construction of the TCRbeta library involved unique molecular identifiers. TCRdb processed the PCR reads anew with MiXCR; each CDR3 protein has one entry. The sample has around 490,000 distinct CDR3 sequences; about 10% are singletons. The source material was PBMCs, mostly from graft donor cells, sampled 180 days after TCRalphabeta/CD19-depleted stem cell transplant. These receptors came from a female patient aged 2-15 years who had a stem cell transplant for aplastic anemia, so the T cells may come from the graft donor.

This chain connects TRBV11-1 to TRBJ2-1; TRBD2 matches 15 bases. The CDR3 sequence is 19 residues long. V was clipped by 0 bases and J by 4 bases; unmatched bases: 7. Germline CDR1 reads SGHAT; CDR2 reads FQDESV (reference sequence). Here the CDR3 reads CASSLAMRGLAGGYNEQFF. In nucleotides, the CDR3 is TGTGCCAGCAGCTTAGCGATGCGGGGACTAGCGGGAGGTTACAATGAGCAGTTCTTC.

This clonotype was observed at least ten times. V gene TRBV5-5 combines with J gene TRBJ2-3; either TRBD1 or TRBD2 may supply D (6 bases each). Trimming shortened V by 0 bases and J by 5 bases, and 19 bases separated the two germline ends. From germline, CDR1 is SGHKS and CDR2 YYEKEE (reference sequence). The CDR3 sequence is 17 residues long. The CDR3 sequence is CASSLVANRGPGDTQYF. The CDR3 DNA reads TGTGCCAGCAGCTTGGTTGCCAACCGGGGGCCCGGAGATACGCAGTATTTT.

This clonotype was detected ten times or more. V usage is TRBV12-3 or TRBV12-4 and J usage is TRBJ2-5; 11 bases match TRBD1. This CDR3 contains 19 residues. V lost 0 bases to trimming and J lost 0 bases; unmatched junction nucleotides: 9. The CDR3 DNA sequence: TGTGCCAGCAGTTTAGCCCAGGGACAGGGGGAGGTCGACCAAGAGACCCAGTACTTC. As protein: CASSLAQGQGEVDQETQYF.

There are a few counts of this clonotype. The V call is TRBV28, the J call TRBJ2-3; 7 nucleotides agree with TRBD2. The length of the CDR3 is 15 residues. Germline V gives CDR1 MDHEN, CDR2 SYDVKM. The V and J ends lost 6 bases and 2 bases, in that order; junction bases with no gene match: 8. The CDR3 DNA reads TGTGCCAGCAGCCGCCCAGCGGGATTCACAGATACGCAGTATTTT. Translation: CASSRPAGFTDTQYF. Based on the CDR3 plus reference TRBV28 and TRBJ2-3, the full variable domain is DVKVTQSSRYLVKRTGEKVFLECVQDMDHENMFWYRQDPGLGLRLIYFSYDVKMKEKGDIPEGYSVSREKKERFSLILESASTNQTSMYLCASSRPAGFTDTQYFGPGTRLTVL.

This clonotype showed up just a few times. This chain connects TRBV20-1 to TRBJ2-4; TRBD2 matches 8 bases. This CDR3 region has 18 residues. CDR1 and CDR2 from the germline V gene are DFQATT and SNEGSKA (reference sequence). Trimming removed 2 bases from V and 0 bases from J; junction bases left unmatched: 12. The CDR3 DNA reads as TGCAGTGCTAGATTTACTAGCGGAGTACCTTTAGCCAAAAACATTCAGTACTTC. Amino acids: CSARFTSGVPLAKNIQYF.

The rearrangement links TRBV12-3 or TRBV12-4 to TRBJ2-5; 12 nucleotides line up with TRBD2. The V segment lost 8 bases and the J segment 4 bases; nucleotides outside the gene matches: 2. The CDR3 runs to 13 residues. CDR3 coding DNA: TGTGCCAGCCAGGGACTAGCGGGAGAGACCCAGTACTTC. It yields the protein CASQGLAGETQYF.

The V call is TRBV11-2, the J call TRBJ2-1; perhaps TRBD1 as D (5 bases). The CDR3 runs to 15 residues. Trimming stripped 5 bases from V and 6 bases from J, with 17 bases between. CDR1 is SGHAT and CDR2 is FQNNGV in the germline V gene. The chain's CDR3 is CASSRAGQGTNEQFF. The CDR3 DNA reads TGTGCCAGCAGCCGCGCCGGGCAGGGAACCAATGAGCAGTTCTTC.

This clonotype was found a few times. This chain uses TRBV20-1 with TRBJ2-1; the D gene is possibly TRBD2 (6 bases). Germline CDR1 DFQATT, CDR2 SNEGSKA (reference sequence). The V end was cut by 2 bases, the J end by 3 bases, with 14 bases between. The CDR3 is made up of 15 amino acids. The CDR3: CSARWLAWDYNEQFF. Here the CDR3 DNA reads TGCAGTGCTAGATGGCTAGCGTGGGACTACAATGAGCAGTTCTTC.

Here the CDR3 DNA reads TGTGCCACCAGTGTTACGGGGGTGGAGACCCAGTACTTC. Translating it yields CATSVTGVETQYF. The chain is built from TRBV24-1 and TRBJ2-5; D possibly corresponds to TRBD2 (6 bases). The V and J ends lost 5 bases and 5 bases respectively, with 11 bases between them. Germline V gene lookup returns CDR1 KGHDR and CDR2 SFDVKD. The CDR3 length is 13 residues.

The chain joins TRBV5-1 to TRBJ1-6, with D tentatively TRBD1 (5 bases). The V and J ends lost 3 bases and 9 bases respectively, with 10 bases between them. CDR1 and CDR2 (germline): SGHRS, YFSETQ. The CDR3 is 13 amino acids. CDR3 DNA: TGCGCCAGCAGCTCACCGCAGGGTTCACCCCTCCACTTT. Its protein is CASSSPQGSPLHF.

This clonotype appeared a few times. The chain carries TRBV12-3 or TRBV12-4 and TRBJ1-5; D is perhaps TRBD1 (5 bases). This CDR3 has 17 amino acids. Trimming shortened V by 5 bases and J by 2 bases, and 19 bases separated the two germline ends. CDR3 sequence (DNA): TGTGCCAGCAGTCCCCCCCGGGGCATCAAGGGCAATCAGCCCCAGCATTTT. This codes for CASSPPRGIKGNQPQHF.

V usage is TRBV28 and J usage is TRBJ1-5; no definite D call. Per the germline V gene, CDR1 is MDHEN and CDR2 is SYDVKM. The V gene lost 8 bases and the J gene lost 2 bases, with 13 bases spanning the gap. The CDR3 runs 14 residues. The DNA for the CDR3 is TGTGCCAGCGATGGCTCCCCGGGCAATCAGCCCCAGCATTTT. It codes for CASDGSPGNQPQHF.

Turning to this clonotype: Given a much more abundant clone one base away, this may be a read error. The J gene is TRBJ2-7, the V gene TRBV6-5; D possibly corresponds to TRBD1 (5 bases). The CDR3 has 16 residues. Germline assignment: CDR1 MNHEY and CDR2 SVGAGI. The CDR3 spells CGSSYSGLTGVHEQYF. The CDR3 DNA reads as TGTGGCAGCAGTTACTCAGGGTTAACTGGCGTCCACGAGCAGTACTTC.

The chain uses TRBV20-1 and TRBJ1-2; 10 bases are a match to TRBD1. The junction had 7 bases not matched to a gene; V was cut back by 0 bases and J by 9 bases. Germline-derived CDR1 and CDR2 are DFQATT and SNEGSKA (reference sequence). The CDR3 runs to 14 residues. CDR3 nucleotides: TGCAGTGCTAGAGACGACAGGGGGCGCGTCAGCTACACCTTC. This encodes CSARDDRGRVSYTF.

The genes are TRBV20-1 and TRBJ2-7; 16 bases line up with TRBD2. V shed 1 base, J shed 3 bases, and the junction held 6 bases outside the gene matches. The CDR3 has 17 residues. CDR1 is DFQATT, CDR2 SNEGSKA, per germline (reference sequence). CDR3 amino acids: CSARVPGLAGGYYEQYF. CDR3 nucleotide sequence: TGCAGTGCTAGAGTTCCGGGACTAGCGGGAGGGTACTACGAGCAGTACTTC.

This chain connects TRBV5-5 to TRBJ2-7, with 8 bases matching TRBD1. CDR3 size: 17 residues. J gave up 2 bases and V 2 bases, and 12 bases lay outside the gene matches. Germline V lookup: CDR1 SGHKS, CDR2 YYEKEE (reference sequence). CDR3 in amino acids: CASSLAADRGLPYEQYV. In DNA, the CDR3 is TGTGCCAGCAGCTTAGCCGCAGACAGGGGCCTACCCTACGAGCAGTACGTC.

Comment on this clonotype: Sequence at one end of the junction differs from germline and may be a read error. The chain couples TRBV20-1 to TRBJ2-1; no reliable D call. This CDR3 is 14 amino acids long. The germline V gene encodes CDR1 DFQATT and CDR2 SNEGSKA (reference sequence). CDR3 bases: TGCAGTGCTAGTAGGCTGCCAACCTACAATGACCAGTTCTTC. It encodes CSASRLPTYNDQFF.

The chain links TRBV20-1 to TRBJ1-1; no clear D. V lost 0 bases and J 3 bases, leaving 8 bases between the germline ends. The CDR3 covers 13 residues. Germline CDR1 is DFQATT and CDR2 is SNEGSKA (reference sequence). In nucleotides, the CDR3 is TGCAGTGCTAGAGACAGGTGGGACACTGAAGCTTTCTTT. The encoded protein is CSARDRWDTEAFF.

The chain links TRBV7-8 to TRBJ2-3; possible D gene TRBD2, 5 bases. The V and J ends lost 5 bases and 8 bases respectively, with 11 bases between them. The CDR3 is 12 residues long. Germline V gene data show CDR1 as SGHVS and CDR2 as FQNEAQ. The CDR3 DNA follows: TGTGCCAGCAGCCAGTCCAGCGGTACGCAGTATTTT. This codes for CASSQSSGTQYF.

The chain carries TRBV6-2 or TRBV6-3 and TRBJ2-4, with 8 positions matching TRBD2. Germline assignment: CDR1 MNHEY and CDR2 SVGEGT. With V trimmed by 6 bases and J by 3 bases, 10 bases remained unmatched. The CDR3 loop spans 16 amino acids. DNA for the CDR3: TGTGCCAGCAGGAACGGGGGGGAGGGGGTCAAAAACATTCAGTACTTC. Its protein product is CASRNGGEGVKNIQYF.

This clonotype was detected ten times or more. The chain combines TRBV20-1 with TRBJ2-1; 10 bases agree with TRBD2. Germline CDR1 and CDR2: DFQATT and SNEGSKA (reference sequence). The CDR3 is made up of 17 amino acids. The ends lost 0 bases at V and 8 bases at J; junction bases unmatched: 13. The CDR3 sequence: CSAREPNGLAGVDEQFF. CDR3 sequence (DNA): TGCAGTGCTAGAGAACCAAATGGCCTAGCGGGAGTCGATGAGCAGTTCTTC.